A selection of T cell receptor beta chains follows, all from one sample in a study of identical twins. TCRdb processed the 5' RACE reads anew with MiXCR; each CDR3 protein has one entry. Of some 500,000 distinct CDR3 sequences in the sample, around 20% were seen once. The data also belong to a second study, concerning T cells expressing NK-cell markers.

The specimen sequenced was CD4+ T cells sorted from blood. The receptors come from a woman aged 18-29 years in good health. Each CDR3 is given with its conserved first and last residue. A D gene is named only where the DNA matches it firmly. Where a row states a size, it is once, few, many or the class of an expanded clone; other rows omit it.

J	D	V	size	DNA	CDR3
TRBJ1-5	NA	TRBV15	few	TGTGCCACCAGCAGAGATCGAAGCAATCAGCCCCAGCATTTT	CATSRDRSNQPQHF
TRBJ2-1	TRBD1	TRBV24-1	NA	TGTGCCACCGGGACAGGGGGCTCCTACAATGAGCAGTTCTTC	CATGTGGSYNEQFF
TRBJ1-1	NA	TRBV6-1	NA	TGTGCCAGCAGCCGCCCCGGACGGGACACTGAAGCTTTCTTT	CASSRPGRDTEAFF
TRBJ1-3	NA	TRBV5-6	NA	TGTGCCAGCAGCAAGGCTAGCTCTGGAAACACCATATATTTT	CASSKASSGNTIYF
TRBJ2-1	TRBD2	TRBV4-3	few	TGCGCCAGCAGCCAAGATTGGGCTAGCGGGAGGGTTTTGGATGAGCAGTTCTTC	CASSQDWASGRVLDEQFF
TRBJ2-7	TRBD2	TRBV7-7	NA	TGTGCTAGCAGCCCATCAGCGGGGCCCTACGAGCAGTACTTC	CASSPSAGPYEQYF
TRBJ1-1	NA	TRBV5-1	NA	TGCGCCAGCAGCGATTACAGGGTGAGCACTGAAGCTTTCTTT	CASSDYRVSTEAFF
TRBJ1-5	NA	TRBV18	few	TGTGCCAGCTCACCGGAGGGGTTTCGGCAGCCCCAGCATTTT	CASSPEGFRQPQHF
TRBJ2-2	NA	TRBV4-3	NA	TGCGCCAGCAGCCAAGAGCTGGCGTTACATGGAGGAGGAGACACCGGGGAGCTGTTTTTT	CASSQELALHGGGDTGELFF
TRBJ2-5	NA	TRBV5-1	NA	TGCGCCAGCAGCTGGAGTACGGGAGTGCGGGAGACCCAGTACTTC	CASSWSTGVRETQYF
TRBJ2-2	NA	TRBV9	NA	TGTGCCAGCAGCGTAGTACTGGGGGAGCTGTTTTTT	CASSVVLGELFF
TRBJ2-3	TRBD2	TRBV12-3/TRBV12-4	NA	TGTGCCAGCAGTTCAAGACTAGCGGGATGGGCAGATACGCAGTATTTT	CASSSRLAGWADTQYF
TRBJ1-1	TRBD1	TRBV5-8	NA	TGTGCCAGCAGCTTGGACAGGGGCCTGGTAGCTTTCTTT	CASSLDRGLVAFF
TRBJ2-7	TRBD1	TRBV29-1	NA	TGCAGCGTTGGCCCCAGGGACAGGGGGGCCTACGAGCAGTACTTC	CSVGPRDRGAYEQYF
TRBJ2-1	NA	TRBV5-1	many	TGCGCCAGCAGCTTGGAACCCGTTAACAATGAGCAGTTCTTC	CASSLEPVNNEQFF
TRBJ2-1	TRBD1	TRBV3-1	NA	TGTGCCAGCAGCAAGGAAAGTCGTAGGACAGGGCGGGACAATGAGCAGTTCTTC	CASSKESRRTGRDNEQFF
TRBJ2-1	TRBD2	TRBV6-5	few	TGTGCCAGCAGTTACCTCGGACTAGGAACCCCTGTCCCGTTCTTC	CASSYLGLGTPVPFF
TRBJ1-5	NA	TRBV12-3/TRBV12-4	NA	TGTGCCAGCAGTTTAAGGGCGAGCAATCAGCCCCAGCATTTT	CASSLRASNQPQHF
TRBJ1-3	NA	TRBV6-1	few	TGTGCCAGCTCCCCGCCCGGGGCCGGAAACACCATATATTTT	CASSPPGAGNTIYF
TRBJ1-2	NA	TRBV5-1	NA	TGCGCCAGCACCCTCGACAGAGGTGGCTACACCTTC	CASTLDRGGYTF
TRBJ2-1	NA	TRBV12-3/TRBV12-4	few	TGTGCCAGCACTTCAGTGAATGAGCAGTTCTTC	CASTSVNEQFF
TRBJ2-3	NA	TRBV12-3/TRBV12-4	few	TGTGCCAGCAGCATAACGAGGTGGAGCACAGATACGCAGTATTTT	CASSITRWSTDTQYF
TRBJ2-3	NA	TRBV4-2	NA	TGTGCCAGCAGCCAACAGGGGCCAAGCACAGATACGCAGTATTTT	CASSQQGPSTDTQYF
TRBJ1-5	NA	TRBV27	NA	TGTGCCAGCAGTTTATTGCCGGGGTCGGGACAGCCCCAGCATTTT	CASSLLPGSGQPQHF
TRBJ1-6	NA	TRBV6-5	NA	TGTGCCAGCAGTTACTGGGATCGGACAAGGTCACCCCTCCACTTT	CASSYWDRTRSPLHF
TRBJ2-3	NA	TRBV20-1	NA	TGCAGTGCTTGGCGGGGGCCCCCCACAGATACGCAGTATTTT	CSAWRGPPTDTQYF
TRBJ1-5	NA	TRBV12-3/TRBV12-4	NA	TGTGCCAGCAGTTTTCGGCAGTATAGCAATCAGCCCCAGCATTTT	CASSFRQYSNQPQHF
TRBJ2-1	NA	TRBV5-1	NA	TGCGCCAGCACCAGTAGCGGCTCCTACAATGAGCAGTTCTTC	CASTSSGSYNEQFF
TRBJ2-7	NA	TRBV6-1	NA	TGTGCCAGCAGCGCCCTCAGGGGGGGTACCTCCTACGAGCAGTACTTC	CASSALRGGTSYEQYF
TRBJ2-7	NA	TRBV10-3	NA	TGTGCCATCAGTGACCTAATTTCAGGGGAGATTGGAGGCTACGAGCAGTACTTC	CAISDLISGEIGGYEQYF
TRBJ2-4	NA	TRBV5-1	NA	TGCGCCAGCAGCCCCTCGGGGGCCCGAACAAACATTCAGTACTTC	CASSPSGARTNIQYF